One and the same sample provided the 14 T cell receptor beta chains below, sequenced in a study of glioma-infiltrating T cells. The iRepertoire nested amplicon-rescue multiplex PCR amplified TCR alpha and beta CDR3s from RNA. TCRdb analysed the multiplex PCR reads with MiXCR anew, one entry per CDR3 protein. Found here are over 100,000 distinct CDR3 sequences, about 25% of them singletons; the top ten hold 30% to 35%. Input material: glioma tissue, nonneoplastic brain tissue, or PBMCs (not recorded which). These receptors were obtained from a human donor with low-grade glioma or glioblastoma, undergoing nonglioma brain surgery, or in good health (not recorded which).

This clonotype occurred many times. The chain carries TRBV29-1 and TRBJ2-3; D gene ambiguous. Trimming stripped 4 bases from V and 1 base from J, with 3 bases between. From germline, CDR1 is SQVTM and CDR2 ANQGSEA. The CDR3 spans 11 residues. The CDR3 spells CSVGGTDTQYF. DNA of the CDR3: TGCAGCGTTGGGGGCACAGATACGCAGTATTTT.

This clonotype was seen at least ten times. This rearrangement joins TRBV9 to TRBJ1-2, with 7 bases identical to TRBD1. The CDR3 consists of 15 residues. Germline lookup yields CDR1 SGDLS and CDR2 YYNGEE. The junction had 10 bases not matched to a gene; V was cut back by 2 bases and J by 6 bases. CDR3 bases: TGTGCCAGCAGCGTTGGCGACAGGGCGGGACATGGCTACACCTTC. This sequence encodes CASSVGDRAGHGYTF.

There are many counts of this clonotype. CDR3 nucleotides: TGCGCCAGCAGCCAAGGAACGGACAGGGGGATCTATGGCTACACCTTC. It is translated as CASSQGTDRGIYGYTF. The chain carries TRBV4-1 and TRBJ1-2, with 10 bases lining up with TRBD1. The germline gives CDR1 MGHRA, CDR2 YSYEKL. V shed 1 base, J shed 4 bases, and the junction held 6 bases outside the gene matches. The CDR3 has 16 residues.

This clonotype is medium-sized (0.01 to 0.1%) in the sample. Because the CDR3 is missing its conserved closing phenylalanine or tryptophan, this is likely a read error. No DNA is shown, since the ends of the CDR3 on it are uncertain; the CDR3 is the one TCRdb lists. The rearrangement links TRBV15 to TRBJ2-1. The CDR3 sequence runs 8 residues, both termini included. Germline V gene sequence: CDR1 LNHNV, CDR2 YYDKDF (reference sequence). CDR3 region: CATSPTSL.

In regard to this clonotype: Possible read error: a much larger clone is one base away. The V gene is TRBV11-2, the J gene TRBJ2-1, with D tentatively TRBD2 (5 bases). This CDR3 contains 15 residues. The germline CDR1 and CDR2 sequences are SGHAT and FQNNGV. V was cut by 3 bases and J by 5 bases, with 14 bases left in between. CDR3 in amino acids: CASSLTWERHNEQFF. Written as DNA, the CDR3 is TGTGCCAGCAGCTTGACATGGGAGAGGCACAATGAGCAGTTCTTC. The variable domain in full, completed from reference TRBV11-2 and TRBJ2-1, reads EAGVAQSPRYKIIEKRQSVAFWCNPISGHATLYWYQQILGQGPKLLIQFQNNGVVDDSQLPKDRFSAERLKGVDSTLKIQPAKLEDSAVYLCASSLTWERHNEQFFGPGTRLTVL.

Ten or more counts support this clonotype. The chain has TRBV7-2 and TRBJ1-1; no clear D. The V gene's germline CDR1 is SGHTA and CDR2 FQGNSA. The CDR3 runs to 14 residues. V gave up 3 bases and J gave up 1 base, with 9 bases separating them. DNA for the CDR3: TGTGCCAGCAGCTTGATCGACCCGAACACTGAAGCTTTCTTT. It is translated as CASSLIDPNTEAFF.

This clonotype has a handful of counts. The chain combines TRBV14 with TRBJ1-1; D possibly corresponds to TRBD1 (5 bases). The CDR3 runs to 15 residues. V was shortened by 0 bases and J by 10 bases, with 18 bases between the two germline ends. Germline V CDR1 and CDR2: SGHDN, FVKESK. In nucleotides, the CDR3 is TGTGCCAGCAGCCAAGAGATAGCAGGGATTTCCCCAGCTTTCTTT. It is translated as CASSQEIAGISPAFF. Together with reference TRBV14 and TRBJ1-1, the CDR3 gives the full variable domain: EAGVTQFPSHSVIEKGQTVTLRCDPISGHDNLYWYRRVMGKEIKFLLHFVKESKQDESGMPNNRFLAERTGGTYSTLKVQPAELEDSGVYFCASSQEIAGISPAFFGQGTRLTVV.

With respect to this clonotype: The junction and the germline gene differ at one end; a read error may be behind it. The chain links TRBV19 to TRBJ2-3; 7 bases align to TRBD1. CDR1 is LNHDA, CDR2 SQIVND, per germline (reference sequence). The CDR3 has 14 amino acids. The CDR3 DNA reads as TGTTCCAGTAGTTTCACAGGGGCGCAATATACGCAGTATTTT. It specifies CSSSFTGAQYTQYF.

This clonotype was counted at least ten times. This chain joins TRBV6-4 and TRBJ1-1; no clear D gene. The CDR3 has 13 amino acids. Per germline, CDR1 MRHNA and CDR2 SNTAGT. V was pared by 1 base and J by 5 bases, with 8 bases between. For the CDR3, the DNA is TGTGCCAGCAGTGACTTTATCGGGACTGAAGCTTTCTTT. Its protein product is CASSDFIGTEAFF.

This clonotype has at least ten counts. The chain couples TRBV19 to TRBJ1-5; 7 bases agree with TRBD1. The V gene end was trimmed by 9 bases and the J gene end by 7 bases; junction bases not matched to a gene: 9. CDR1 is LNHDA, CDR2 SQIVND, per germline (reference sequence). CDR3 size: 13 residues. Here the CDR3 DNA reads TGTGCCAGCTCAGACAGGGAGGGCCAGCCCCAGCATTTT. It codes for CASSDREGQPQHF.

This clonotype was seen at least ten times. This sequence joins TRBV27 and TRBJ2-3; 10 nucleotides match TRBD2. The CDR3 runs 14 residues. V gave up 5 bases and J gave up 5 bases; unmatched junction bases: 4. CDR1 is MNHEY, CDR2 SMNVEV, per germline (reference sequence). The CDR3 DNA reads TGTGCCAGCAGTCAACTAGCGGGGAAAGATACGCAGTATTTT. It yields the protein CASSQLAGKDTQYF.

A remark on this clonotype: With a much larger clone just one base away, this may be a read error. The V and J genes are TRBV29-1 and TRBJ2-1; D uncertain. Germline loops: CDR1 SQVTM, CDR2 ANQGSEA. With 7 bases removed from V and 7 bases from J, the gap between germline ends came to 20 bases. The CDR3 is 14 residues long. The CDR3 reads CSDGVPRSKNEQFF. The CDR3 coding sequence is TGCAGCGATGGAGTACCGAGGTCCAAAAATGAGCAGTTCTTC.

The chain couples TRBV29-1 to TRBJ1-1, with TRBD1 identical over 7 bases. Trimming cost V 3 bases and J 4 bases; bases outside gene matches: 14. Looked up from germline, CDR1 is SQVTM and CDR2 is ANQGSEA. The CDR3 runs 16 residues. The CDR3 protein is CSVEGTPRQGSTEAFF. For the CDR3, the DNA is TGCAGCGTTGAGGGAACCCCCCGACAGGGCAGCACTGAAGCTTTCTTT.

This clonotype was observed many times. The chain combines TRBV11-2 with TRBJ1-5; D uncertain. The CDR3 consists of 16 residues. Trimming removed 1 base from V and 0 bases from J, with 10 bases in between. Per germline, CDR1 SGHAT and CDR2 FQNNGV. The DNA of the CDR3 is TGTGCCAGCAGCTTAGTTCTCGGACTTAGCAATCAGCCCCAGCATTTT. Protein: CASSLVLGLSNQPQHF.